This T cell receptor (beta chain) was identified during a study of T-cell memory formation after mild COVID-19 (dated by TCRdb to the early 2020s). About the study as a whole: TCR sequence clusters from the two donors were largely donor specific. Two young, previously healthy adult volunteers made up the cohort, one male and one female. Longitudinal TCRalpha and TCRbeta repertoire sequencing tracked T-cell clones expanding and contracting after mild COVID-19 in a couple of donors. The paper as a whole reports these results and caveats: Some responding clones were detected in pre-infection memory, which suggested that pre-existing cross-reactive memory T cells had joined the SARS-CoV-2 response. SARS-CoV-2 specificity was not confirmed for the second-wave clones peaking on day 37. The study covered only two mild cases, and larger cohorts including severe cases with pre-infection samples were considered necessary. Balanced CD4/CD8 phenotypes were observed for clones contracting from day 15 to 85, whereas a bias towards CD4+ was observed for a second wave of clones expanding from day 15 to 37. Contracting CD4+ clones were located mainly in the CM and EM memory subsets, whereas CD8+ clones were found to be enriched in EMRA.

The sequencer was an Illumina NovaSeq 6000. TCRalpha and TCRbeta cDNA libraries were built by 5'RACE with constant-segment primers, adding sample barcodes and unique molecular identifiers. RNA was extracted from every sample with Trizol reagent. Amplification of the libraries took two PCR steps, and the second step added a second sample barcode plus Illumina TruSeq adapters. Sequencing of the libraries was done on an Illumina NovaSeq, producing 2 x 150 bp paired-end reads. The study's own analysis went as follows. Demultiplexing of reads and collapsing into UMI-guided consensus sequences were performed with migec v1.2.7. Using mixcr v2.1.11, UMI consensuses were aligned to TRA and TRB V and J templates and then assembled into clonotypes. A clonotype was counted as expanded or contracted only if both edgeR and NoisET called the change significant, with noise models trained on biological replicates. For edgeR calls, the cutoffs were a false discovery rate-adjusted p below 0.01 and a log2 fold-change threshold of 1. As an exploratory analysis of dynamics, max-normalized trajectories of the 1000 most abundant clonotypes were examined by PCA with hierarchical clustering. Separately sequenced CD4+ and CD8+ repertoires were used to assign a CD4 or CD8 phenotype to each responding clone. The public reads were reanalyzed by TCRdb: fastp trimming at Q25, MiXCR alignment, in-frame beta chains only. Identical CDR3 protein sequences are pooled into one entry, listed with their most common genes and DNA. TCRdb, not the authors, supplied the V and J calls. The sample records a few hundred thousand distinct CDR3 sequences, 20% to 25% of which are singletons. Of the sample, around 20% falls within the top ten clones.

Details on this clonotype: This clone's antigen is unknown. Qualities for individual bases were not recorded, and no much larger clone is one base off.

The CDR3 has 14 amino acids, counting the end cysteine and phenylalanine. This entry keeps only the CDR3 DNA: 42 bases, framed from base 1. V is pared back by 7 bases and J by 6 bases, with 15 bases lying between the germline termini. PBMCs were isolated by Ficoll-Paque density gradient centrifugation. The specimen sequenced was PBMCs or a T cell subset sorted from them (not recorded which). This clonotype was obtained from a man aged 18 to 30 who had mild COVID-19 (a few samples of this study predate the infection). The sample titles of this study are shuffled in the database, so cell type and time point are left out; the donor was told from shared clones. The chain joins TRBV12-3 or TRBV12-4 to TRBJ2-2; no D gene call is confident. CDR3 reads: CASTNLFLAGELFF. The DNA sequence is as follows: TGTGCCAGCACCAACCTGTTCCTGGCCGGGGAGCTGTTTTTT.